This T cell receptor (beta chain) was found in a study of blood T cell repertoires in COVID-19 (TCRdb year 2020). Context from the whole study: Samples covering the acute and convalescent phases of COVID-19 were provided by collaborators in the United States, Italy and Spain. The material from the prospective study consisted of cDNA or gDNA derived from T cells, B-cell-depleted T cells, or PBMCs. Sample metadata almost always included a de-identified subject ID, COVID-19 status, age in years and sex. Samples came from the ongoing ImmuneRACE study (first 160 participants) plus 1,254 subjects from 6 global collaborators. The dataset comprised deeply sampled blood TCRbeta repertoires from subjects exposed to, actively infected with, or recovered from COVID-19. Where HLA class I and class II types were available, the types were taken from metadata supplied by the sample provider, not from assay-based typing. The repertoires were made available in a free public database intended to serve as a resource for research on the immune response to SARS-CoV-2.

From cysteine to phenylalanine, the CDR3 is 15 amino acids long. Only the CDR3 region is kept as DNA, spanning 45 bases read in frame from base 1. In the germline V gene (reference sequence), CDR1 corresponds to LNHDA and CDR2 to SQIVND. V is trimmed back by 3 bases and J by 6 bases, and the junction contains 7 bases that no gene match accounts for. Participants in the prospective study were aged roughly 18 to 95 years, lived in 24 United States geographic areas, and enrolled through a virtual design. In the prospective study, cohorts were assigned on the basis of participant-reported clinical history obtained from a screening survey and a study questionnaire. For ImmuneRACE Cohort 3, a participant was defined as recovered based on two consecutive negative NP/OP PCR tests, clearance by a healthcare professional, or resolution of symptoms. In the prospective study, whole blood, serum and a nasopharyngeal or oropharyngeal swab were collected from each participant by mobile phlebotomists. Prospective study participants could optionally give additional blood draws and questionnaires over an approximately two-month period. Before DNA extraction, prospective study blood samples were shipped either frozen or at room temperature.

Turning to this clone: Its binding antigen is unknown. No much larger clone is present one base from it, and per-base qualities are unavailable.

The immunoSEQ Assay, a bias-controlled multiplex PCR, was used to amplify TCRbeta CDR3 regions from genomic DNA. The published analysis was carried out like this. Nucleated cell counts per sample were estimated from amplification of reference gene primers within the assay. To quantify the absolute abundance of each unique TCRbeta CDR3 rearrangement, sequence reads were collapsed and filtered. Productive Simpson clonality was computed per sample as the square root of Simpson's diversity index over productive rearrangements. The table was pulled from immuneACCESS by TCRdb, which kept in-frame rearrangements only. Such tables lose some clones; where checked, under half of the loss comes from unresolved V genes, and the rest has no known cause. V and J calls and clone size come straight from that table; D and trimming were deduced from the DNA. In this sample the table shows 300,000 to 350,000 clones, around 85% of which occur a single time. The ten largest make up about 2% of the sample.

General findings and caveats noted by the study authors: The amount of clinical and demographic metadata varied by source and participant and was provided uncurated.

Sequencing was done on a sample of PBMCs or T cells enriched from blood (not recorded which). The source is a man under 40 who had recovered from COVID-19. The sequence joins TRBV19 to TRBJ2-4; 8 junctional bases match TRBD2. Here is the DNA: TGTGCCAGTAGTATTAGCGGGGAAGGAGGAAACATTCAGTACTTC. It specifies CASSISGEGGNIQYF.